The 19 T cell receptor beta chains presented below share a single source sample, sequenced in a study of blood T cell repertoires in COVID-19. Only in-frame clones appear in the TCRdb table, and some are missing; sequencing was by immunoSEQ multiplex PCR. In the table there are over 90,000 clones, more than 80% of which are singletons. Sequences were obtained from peripheral blood. Receptors were obtained from an older man with COVID-19, enrolled during active disease.

CDR3 DNA sequence: TGCAGCGTTATACAGGGGGCTTACGAGCAGTACTTC. Protein sequence: CSVIQGAYEQYF. The chain couples TRBV29-1 to TRBJ2-7; 9 bases are a match to TRBD1. Germline loops: CDR1 SQVTM, CDR2 ANQGSEA. V shed 5 bases, J shed 4 bases, and the junction held 3 bases outside the gene matches. This CDR3 is built from 12 residues.

V is TRBV7-9 and J is TRBJ2-3; the match to TRBD2 covers 11 bases. The CDR3 has 16 residues. Looked up from germline, CDR1 is SEHNR and CDR2 is FQNEAQ (reference sequence). Unmatched junction bases numbered 6, after V lost 3 bases and J lost 4 bases. The CDR3 spells CASSFLAGGRADTQYF. The DNA of the CDR3 is TGTGCCAGCAGCTTCCTAGCGGGGGGAAGGGCAGATACGCAGTATTTT.

The CDR3 loop reads CASSYRTDTEAFF. CDR3 sequence (DNA): TGTGCCAGCAGTTACAGGACTGACACTGAAGCTTTCTTT. The V call is TRBV6-2 or TRBV6-3, the J call TRBJ1-1, with D unclear. Trimming took off 2 bases at V and 3 bases at J, with 7 bases between the two ends. CDR3 length: 13 residues. CDR1 and CDR2 (germline): MNHEY, SVGEGT.

The chain recombines TRBV12-3 or TRBV12-4 with TRBJ1-2, with TRBD1 matching over 7 bases. After removal of 5 bases from V and 5 bases from J, the junction contained 5 bases not matched to a gene. The CDR3 spans 13 residues. This chain's CDR3 is CASSPTGDYGYTF. The CDR3 DNA reads as TGTGCCAGCAGTCCTACAGGGGATTATGGCTACACCTTC.

This clone was seen a few times. The V and J genes are TRBV28 and TRBJ1-2; D not resolved. Trimming pared 3 bases from V and 2 bases from J, leaving 7 bases between. The CDR3 contains 13 residues. The germline V gene encodes CDR1 MDHEN and CDR2 SYDVKM. CDR3 amino acids: CASSLIQNYGYTF. In DNA form, the CDR3 reads TGTGCCAGCAGTTTGATACAGAACTATGGCTACACCTTC.

The V and J genes are TRBV3-1 (or the pseudogene TRBV3-2) and TRBJ2-7; no clear D gene. Trimming took off 2 bases at V and 2 bases at J, with 10 bases between the two ends. Germline-derived CDR1 and CDR2 are LGHDT and YNNKEL (reference sequence). The CDR3 is 14 amino acids. Written as DNA, the CDR3 is TGTGCCAGCAGCCAACCCCTCTTCCCCTACGAGCAGTACTTC. Translating it yields CASSQPLFPYEQYF.

This chain uses TRBV19 with TRBJ1-2; 7 bases line up with TRBD1. This CDR3 has 13 residues. V was clipped by 2 bases and J by 4 bases; unmatched bases: 1. In germline, CDR1 is LNHDA, CDR2 SQIVND (reference sequence). CDR3 protein: CASSIRQGYGYTF. DNA for the CDR3: TGTGCCAGTAGTATAAGACAGGGCTATGGCTACACCTTC.

The rearrangement joins TRBV27 to TRBJ1-4; 8 bases match TRBD1. The J segment lost 7 bases and the V segment lost 6 bases, leaving 10 bases of the junction unmatched. The V gene's germline CDR1 is MNHEY and CDR2 SMNVEV (reference sequence). The CDR3 is 15 residues long. For the CDR3, the DNA is TGTGCCAGCAGCAGATCCGGACAGGGTGGTGAAAAACTGTTTTTT. Its translation is CASSRSGQGGEKLFF.

The chain is built from TRBV6-6 and TRBJ2-7; 7 bases align to TRBD1. J gave up 10 bases and V 6 bases, and 9 bases lay outside the gene matches. From germline, CDR1 is MNHNY and CDR2 SVGAGI (reference sequence). The CDR3 sequence is 12 residues long. In DNA form, the CDR3 reads TGTGCCAGCAGCCCCTTGACAGGGTTCCAGTACTTC. Encoded protein: CASSPLTGFQYF.

The J gene is TRBJ1-2, the V gene TRBV19; D is possibly TRBD1 (5 bases). The CDR3 loop spans 15 amino acids. Germline V lookup: CDR1 LNHDA, CDR2 SQIVND (reference sequence). The ends were cut back, 5 bases at V and 4 bases at J, with 17 bases in the middle. CDR3 coding DNA: TGTGCCAGTAGTCAGCACGGGGGAGCGGGCTATGGCTACACCTTC. It encodes CASSQHGGAGYGYTF.

V is TRBV28 and J is TRBJ2-7; TRBD1 aligns across 7 bases. J gave up 4 bases and V 4 bases, and 10 bases lay outside the gene matches. The CDR3 is made up of 15 amino acids. CDR1 and CDR2 (germline): MDHEN, SYDVKM. The CDR3: CASSWYRGASYEQYF. The CDR3 DNA reads as TGTGCCAGCAGTTGGTACAGGGGTGCTTCGTACGAGCAGTACTTC.

The J gene is TRBJ2-3, the V gene TRBV3-1 (or the pseudogene TRBV3-2); TRBD1 matches 7 bases. The V gene's germline CDR1 is LGHDT and CDR2 YNNKEL (reference sequence). V lost 4 bases to trimming and J lost 1 base; unmatched junction nucleotides: 5. The CDR3 has 15 amino acids. CDR3 sequence reads: CASSRQGLGTDTQYF. The DNA of the CDR3 is TGTGCCAGCAGCCGACAGGGTTTGGGCACAGATACGCAGTATTTT.

The CDR3 loop reads CASSLDSGPEAFF. In nucleotides, the CDR3 is TGTGCCAGCAGCTTAGATAGCGGACCTGAAGCTTTCTTT. The rearrangement joins TRBV11-2 to TRBJ1-1; D call uncertain. Trimming took 0 bases from V and 6 from J, leaving 8 bases between them. CDR1 is SGHAT, CDR2 FQNNGV, per germline. The CDR3 totals 13 residues.

Only a few counts were recorded for this clone. The chain uses TRBV5-1 and TRBJ2-7, with 14 bases aligning to TRBD2. The length of the CDR3 is 14 residues. V was pared by 3 bases and J by 7 bases, with 3 bases of the junction left unmatched. Germline values: CDR1 SGHRS, CDR2 YFSETQ. The CDR3 nucleotides are TGCGCCAGCAGCTCCGGGACTAGCGGGGGAGAGCAGTACTTC. As protein: CASSSGTSGGEQYF.

V usage is TRBV6-5 and J usage is TRBJ1-1; TRBD1 might be the D (6 bases). This CDR3 has 13 residues. Germline loops: CDR1 MNHEY, CDR2 SVGAGI. Trimming left V 7 bases short and J 0 bases short, with 9 bases between. CDR3 residues: CASKQGMNTEAFF. CDR3 nucleotide sequence: TGTGCCAGCAAGCAGGGGATGAACACTGAAGCTTTCTTT.

The rearrangement uses TRBV5-4 and TRBJ2-3, with 16 bases identical to TRBD2. This CDR3 has 19 amino acids. The V gene end was trimmed by 3 bases and the J gene end by 2 bases; junction bases not matched to a gene: 9. Germline V gene data show CDR1 as SGHNT and CDR2 as YYREEE (reference sequence). CDR3 bases: TGTGCCAGCAGCTGGAACCCGGGACTAGCGGGAGGGAACACAGATACGCAGTATTTT. Encoded protein: CASSWNPGLAGGNTDTQYF.

The chain links TRBV28 to TRBJ2-3; D possibly corresponds to TRBD1 (6 bases). The CDR3 length is 15 residues. The germline V gene encodes CDR1 MDHEN and CDR2 SYDVKM. V was shortened by 4 bases and J by 1 base, with 12 bases between the two germline ends. This chain's CDR3 is CASSYLRGGTDTQYF. Written as DNA, the CDR3 is TGTGCCAGCAGTTACCTCAGGGGAGGCACAGATACGCAGTATTTT.

There are a few counts of this clone. Mismatch with germline at one junction end may stem from a read error. This rearrangement joins TRBV13 to TRBJ1-6; D ambiguous. Per germline, CDR1 PRHDT and CDR2 FYEKMQ (reference sequence). CDR3 size: 13 residues. The CDR3 DNA reads TGTGCCAGCAGCTTGTCCTTTAATTCACCCCTCCACTTT. This encodes CASSLSFNSPLHF.

This chain uses TRBV5-5 with TRBJ2-3; D might be TRBD2 (6 bases). Trimming took off 4 bases at V and 0 bases at J, with 15 bases between the two ends. CDR1 SGHKS and CDR2 YYEKEE come from the germline V gene (reference sequence). There are 16 residues in the CDR3. The CDR3 nucleotides read TGTGCCAGCAGCCCGGGAGTGGGGTCTAGCACAGATACGCAGTATTTT. Translation gives CASSPGVGSSTDTQYF.